The next 7 T cell receptor beta chains were all read from a single sample in a study of PD-1 blockade in classical Hodgkin lymphoma. Clones were read by immunoSEQ multiplex PCR, and TCRdb kept only the in-frame ones, dropping some. The sample lists approximately 110,000 clones, roughly 90% occurring once. Described time point: cycle 4 day 1 (C4D1), after more than 5 weeks of nivolumab. Autologous stem cell transplantation was followed by relapse in every patient, and brentuximab vedotin exposure varied. The sequences come from peripheral blood mononuclear cells (PBMCs), collected before the fourth cycle of nivolumab. These receptors were obtained from a human donor with classical Hodgkin lymphoma.

The V and J genes are TRBV11-2 and TRBJ1-2; 7 nucleotides agree with TRBD1. The CDR3 consists of 13 residues. Trimming removed 4 bases from V and 2 bases from J; junction bases left unmatched: 1. The germline CDR1 and CDR2 sequences are SGHAT and FQNNGV. The CDR3 DNA reads as TGTGCCAGCAGCTCGGGACAGAACTATGGCTACACCTTC. Translation gives CASSSGQNYGYTF.

The chain carries TRBV28 and TRBJ1-2, with a tentative D call TRBD1 (5 bases). The V gene lost 5 bases and the J gene lost 10 bases, with 14 bases spanning the gap. The CDR3 is 12 amino acids. Germline CDR1 MDHEN, CDR2 SYDVKM. CDR3 coding DNA: TGTGCCAGCAGTGGCCGGGGGACGGTCTACACCTTC. Translation: CASSGRGTVYTF.

V usage is TRBV11-2 and J usage is TRBJ1-1, with D uncertain. This CDR3 comprises 14 residues. Trimming removed 1 base from V and 1 base from J, with 7 bases in between. Germline-derived CDR1 and CDR2 are SGHAT and FQNNGV. Written as DNA, the CDR3 is TGTGCCAGCAGCTTAGGCTCCCGGAACACTGAAGCTTTCTTT. It translates to CASSLGSRNTEAFF.

The chain carries TRBV4-1 and TRBJ2-3; the match to TRBD1 covers 10 bases. Trimming cost V 6 bases and J 4 bases; bases outside gene matches: 4. In germline, CDR1 is MGHRA, CDR2 YSYEKL. The CDR3 sequence is 14 residues long. The CDR3 DNA sequence: TGCGCCAGCAGAAGGACAGGGGGGGCAGATACGCAGTATTTT. Its translation: CASRRTGGADTQYF.

The chain joins TRBV19 to TRBJ2-1; 12 bases match TRBD2. The V gene's germline CDR1 is LNHDA and CDR2 SQIVND (reference sequence). This CDR3 is built from 15 residues. Trimming took 4 bases from V and 6 from J; bases not matched to a gene: 4. The CDR3 loop is CASSRLAGEVNEQFF. The CDR3 nucleotides read TGTGCCAGTAGTAGACTAGCGGGGGAGGTCAATGAGCAGTTCTTC.

On this clone: Compared with germline, one end of the junction differs, possibly owing to a read error. The V and J genes are TRBV27 and TRBJ2-1, with TRBD2 matching over 11 bases. The CDR3 consists of 14 residues. Looked up from germline, CDR1 is MNHEY and CDR2 is SMNVEV (reference sequence). The CDR3 region is CECRLAGTGNEQFF. CDR3 nucleotide sequence: TGCGAATGCCGACTAGCGGGGACGGGTAATGAGCAGTTCTTC.

As to this clone: Other nucleotide sequences in the sample specify the same CDR3. The chain has TRBV7-6 and TRBJ2-7; 8 nucleotides line up with TRBD1. Germline CDR1 is SGHVS and CDR2 is FNYEAQ. This CDR3 has 14 amino acids. The ends lost 3 bases at V and 2 bases at J; junction bases unmatched: 3. CDR3 residues: CASSFGTGTYEQYF. DNA of the CDR3: TGTGCCAGCAGCTTTGGGACAGGTACCTACGAGCAGTACTTC. Full variable domain (remainder filled in from reference TRBV7-6 and TRBJ2-7): GAGVSQSPRYKVTKRGQDVALRCDPISGHVSLYWYRQALGQGPEFLTYFNYEAQQDKSGLPNDRFSAERPEGSISTLTIQRTEQRDSAMYRCASSFGTGTYEQYFGPGTRLTVT.